This T cell receptor (beta chain) appears in the sequencing data of a study of CD8+ T cells in alopecia areata. General observations from the study: Besides other cells, scalp samples also yield sequences of resident alphabeta T cells from normal skin.

cDNA reverse transcribed from extracted RNA served as the sequencing template. Sequencing was performed with immunoSEQ multiplex PCR; in TCRdb, only in-frame clones are kept and a portion is missing. The sample lists 150,000 or so clones, about three fifths seen once, with around 15% in the top ten. Treatment in this sample: oral pan-JAK inhibitor, 5-10 mg twice daily. Trimming removed 6 bases at V and 4 bases at J, with 15 bases between. Per the germline V gene, CDR1 is MDHEN and CDR2 is SYDVKM. CDR3 length equals 14 residues. Comments on this clone: The target antigen is unknown.

This sequence was found in a human donor with alopecia areata. Sequenced material: CD4+ T cells sorted from blood, taken between weeks 55 and 65, from a patient treated with tofacitinib. The chain recombines TRBV28 with TRBJ2-5; possible D gene TRBD1, 6 bases. CDR3 DNA: TGTGCCAGCAGCCGCGCAGGGGCTCCAGAGACCCAGTACTTC. It encodes CASSRAGAPETQYF.